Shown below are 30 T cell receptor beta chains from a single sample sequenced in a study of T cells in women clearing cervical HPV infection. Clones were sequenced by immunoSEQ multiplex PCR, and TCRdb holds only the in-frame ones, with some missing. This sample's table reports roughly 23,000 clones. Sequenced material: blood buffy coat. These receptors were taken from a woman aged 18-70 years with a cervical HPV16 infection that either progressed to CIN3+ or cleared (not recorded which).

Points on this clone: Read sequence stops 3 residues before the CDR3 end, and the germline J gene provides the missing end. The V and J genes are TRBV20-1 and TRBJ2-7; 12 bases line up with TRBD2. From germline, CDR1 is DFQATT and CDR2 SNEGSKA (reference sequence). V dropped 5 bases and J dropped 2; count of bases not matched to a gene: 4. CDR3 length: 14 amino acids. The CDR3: CSAGRLAGAYEQYF. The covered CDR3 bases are TGCAGTGCTGGACGACTAGCGGGAGCCTACGAG.

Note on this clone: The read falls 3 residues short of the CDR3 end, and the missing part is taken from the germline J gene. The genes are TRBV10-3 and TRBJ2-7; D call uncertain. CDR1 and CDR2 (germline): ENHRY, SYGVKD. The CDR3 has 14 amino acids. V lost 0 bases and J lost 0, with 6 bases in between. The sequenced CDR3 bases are TGTGCCATCAGTGAGTCCAGGAGCTCCTACGAG. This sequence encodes CAISESRSSYE. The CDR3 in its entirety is CAISESRSSYEQYF.

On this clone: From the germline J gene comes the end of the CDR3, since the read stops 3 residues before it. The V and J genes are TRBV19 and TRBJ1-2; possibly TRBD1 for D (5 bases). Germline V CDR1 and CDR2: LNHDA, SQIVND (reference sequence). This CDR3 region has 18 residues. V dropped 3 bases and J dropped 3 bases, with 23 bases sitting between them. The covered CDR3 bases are TGTGCCAGTAGTATGTATGGGCAGGGTGGTTGGAGGGACTATGGC. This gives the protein CASSMYGQGGWRDYG. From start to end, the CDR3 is CASSMYGQGGWRDYGYTF.

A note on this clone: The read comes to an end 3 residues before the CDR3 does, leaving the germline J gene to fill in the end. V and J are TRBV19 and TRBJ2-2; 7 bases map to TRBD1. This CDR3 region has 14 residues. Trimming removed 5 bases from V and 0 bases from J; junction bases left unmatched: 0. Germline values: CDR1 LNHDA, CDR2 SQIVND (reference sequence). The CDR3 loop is CASSGTANTGELFF. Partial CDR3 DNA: TGTGCCAGTAGTGGGACAGCGAACACCGGGGAG.

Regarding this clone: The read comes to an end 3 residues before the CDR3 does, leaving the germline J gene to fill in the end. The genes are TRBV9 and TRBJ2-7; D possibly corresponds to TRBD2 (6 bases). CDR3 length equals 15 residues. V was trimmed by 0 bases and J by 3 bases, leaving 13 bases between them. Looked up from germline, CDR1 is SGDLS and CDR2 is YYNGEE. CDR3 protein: CASSVGGTHLYEQYF. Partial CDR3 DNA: TGTGCCAGCAGCGTAGGAGGGACTCACCTCTACGAG.

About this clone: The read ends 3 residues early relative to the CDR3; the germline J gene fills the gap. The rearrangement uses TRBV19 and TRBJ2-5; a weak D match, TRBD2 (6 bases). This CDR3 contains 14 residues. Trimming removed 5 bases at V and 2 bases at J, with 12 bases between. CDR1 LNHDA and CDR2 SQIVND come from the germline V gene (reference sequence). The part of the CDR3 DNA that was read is TGTGCCAGTAGTTGGGGGGTTGGTCAAGAGACC. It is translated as CASSWGVGQET. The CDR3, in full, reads CASSWGVGQETQYF.

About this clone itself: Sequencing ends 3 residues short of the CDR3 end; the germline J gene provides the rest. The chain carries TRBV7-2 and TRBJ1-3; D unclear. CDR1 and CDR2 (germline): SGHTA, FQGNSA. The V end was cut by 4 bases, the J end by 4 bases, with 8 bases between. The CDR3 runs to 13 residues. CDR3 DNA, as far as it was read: TGTGCCAGCAGCTCTACTGCGGGAAACACC. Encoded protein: CASSSTAGNT. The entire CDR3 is CASSSTAGNTIYF.

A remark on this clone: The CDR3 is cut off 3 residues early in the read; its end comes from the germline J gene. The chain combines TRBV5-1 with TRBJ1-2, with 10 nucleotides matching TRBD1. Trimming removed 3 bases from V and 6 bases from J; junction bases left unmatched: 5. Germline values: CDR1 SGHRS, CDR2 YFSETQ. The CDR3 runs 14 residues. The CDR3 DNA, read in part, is TGCGCCAGCAGCTCCACCGGGACAGGGGATGGC. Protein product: CASSSTGTGDG. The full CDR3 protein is CASSSTGTGDGYTF.

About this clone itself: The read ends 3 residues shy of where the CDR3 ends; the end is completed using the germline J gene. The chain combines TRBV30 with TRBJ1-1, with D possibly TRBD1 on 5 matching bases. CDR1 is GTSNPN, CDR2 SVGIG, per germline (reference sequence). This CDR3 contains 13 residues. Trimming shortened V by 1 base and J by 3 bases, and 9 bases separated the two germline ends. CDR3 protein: CAWSGQGHTEAFF. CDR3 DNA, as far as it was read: TGTGCCTGGAGTGGCCAGGGCCACACTGAA.

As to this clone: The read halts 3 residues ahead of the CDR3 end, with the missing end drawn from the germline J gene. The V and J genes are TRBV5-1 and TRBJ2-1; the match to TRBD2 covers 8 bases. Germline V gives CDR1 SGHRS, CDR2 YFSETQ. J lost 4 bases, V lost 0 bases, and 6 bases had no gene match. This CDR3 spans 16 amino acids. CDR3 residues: CASSLVLAGVYNEQFF. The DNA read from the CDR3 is TGCGCCAGCAGCTTGGTCCTAGCGGGCGTGTACAATGAG.

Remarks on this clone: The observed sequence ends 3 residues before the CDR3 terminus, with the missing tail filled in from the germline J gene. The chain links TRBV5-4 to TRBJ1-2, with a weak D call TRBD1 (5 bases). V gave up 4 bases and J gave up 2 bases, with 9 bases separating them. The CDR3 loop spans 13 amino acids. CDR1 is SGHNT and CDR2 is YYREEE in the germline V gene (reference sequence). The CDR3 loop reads CASSPDTNYGYTF. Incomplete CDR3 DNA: TGTGCCAGCAGCCCGGACACAAACTATGGC.

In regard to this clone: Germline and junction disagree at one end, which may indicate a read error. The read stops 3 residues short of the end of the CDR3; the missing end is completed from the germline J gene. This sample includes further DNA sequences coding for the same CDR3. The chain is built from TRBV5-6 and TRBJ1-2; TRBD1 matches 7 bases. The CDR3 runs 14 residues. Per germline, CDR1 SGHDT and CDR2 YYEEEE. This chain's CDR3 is CASSLQGPNYGYTF. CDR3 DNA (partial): TGTGCCAGCAGCTTACAGGGGCCTAACTACGGC.

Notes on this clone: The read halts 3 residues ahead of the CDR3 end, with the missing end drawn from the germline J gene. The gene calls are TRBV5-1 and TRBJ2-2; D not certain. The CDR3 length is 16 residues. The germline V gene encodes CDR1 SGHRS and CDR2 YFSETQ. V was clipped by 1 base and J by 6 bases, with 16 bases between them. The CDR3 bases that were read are TGCGCCAGCAGCTTGACGCAGGCCGTGTGGGCCGGGGAG. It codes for CASSLTQAVWAGE. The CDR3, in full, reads CASSLTQAVWAGELFF.

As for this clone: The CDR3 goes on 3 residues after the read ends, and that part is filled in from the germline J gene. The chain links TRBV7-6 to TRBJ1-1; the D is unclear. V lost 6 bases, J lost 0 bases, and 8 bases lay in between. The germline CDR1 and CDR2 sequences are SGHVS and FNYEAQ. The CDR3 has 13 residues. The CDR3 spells CASRLTVNTEAFF. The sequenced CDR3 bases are TGTGCCAGCAGGCTTACAGTGAACACTGAA.

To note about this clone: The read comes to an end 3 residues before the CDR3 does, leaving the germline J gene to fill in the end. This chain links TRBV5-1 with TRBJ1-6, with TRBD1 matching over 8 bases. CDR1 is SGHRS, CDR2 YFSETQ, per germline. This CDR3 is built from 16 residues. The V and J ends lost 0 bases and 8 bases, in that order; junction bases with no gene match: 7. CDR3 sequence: CASSLGAGGLYSPLHF. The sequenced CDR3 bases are TGCGCCAGCAGCTTGGGGGCAGGGGGCTTATATTCACCC.

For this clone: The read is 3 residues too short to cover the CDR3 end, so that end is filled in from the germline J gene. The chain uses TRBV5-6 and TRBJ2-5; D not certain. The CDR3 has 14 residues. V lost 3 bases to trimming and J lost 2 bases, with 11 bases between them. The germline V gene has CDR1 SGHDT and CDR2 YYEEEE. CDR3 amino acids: CASSSGGLQETQYF. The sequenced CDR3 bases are TGTGCCAGCAGCTCCGGCGGCCTTCAAGAGACC.

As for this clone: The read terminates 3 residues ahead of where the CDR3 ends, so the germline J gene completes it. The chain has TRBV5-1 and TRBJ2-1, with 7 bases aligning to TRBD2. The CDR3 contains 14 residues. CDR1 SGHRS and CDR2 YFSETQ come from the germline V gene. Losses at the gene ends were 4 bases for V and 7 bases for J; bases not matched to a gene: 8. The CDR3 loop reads CASSPAGSANEQFF. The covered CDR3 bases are TGCGCCAGCAGCCCAGCGGGGTCAGCTAATGAG.

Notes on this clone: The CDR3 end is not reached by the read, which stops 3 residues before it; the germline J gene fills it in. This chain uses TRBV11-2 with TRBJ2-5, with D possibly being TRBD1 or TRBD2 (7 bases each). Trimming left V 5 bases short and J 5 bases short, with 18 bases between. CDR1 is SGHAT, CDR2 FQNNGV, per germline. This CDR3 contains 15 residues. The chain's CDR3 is CASSTGAGVVETQYF. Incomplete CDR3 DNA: TGTGCCAGCAGCACAGGGGCGGGAGTGGTTGAGACC. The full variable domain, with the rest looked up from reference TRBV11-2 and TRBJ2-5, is EAGVAQSPRYKIIEKRQSVAFWCNPISGHATLYWYQQILGQGPKLLIQFQNNGVVDDSQLPKDRFSAERLKGVDSTLKIQPAKLEDSAVYLCASSTGAGVVETQYFGPGTRLLVL.

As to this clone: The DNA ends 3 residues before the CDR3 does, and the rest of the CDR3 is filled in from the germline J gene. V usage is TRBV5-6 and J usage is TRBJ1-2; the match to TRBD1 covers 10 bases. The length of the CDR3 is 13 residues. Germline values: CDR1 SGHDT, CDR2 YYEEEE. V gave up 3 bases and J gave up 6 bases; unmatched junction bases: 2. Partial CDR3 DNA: TGTGCCAGCAGCTCCGGGACAGGGGATGGC. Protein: CASSSGTGDG. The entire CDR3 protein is CASSSGTGDGYTF.

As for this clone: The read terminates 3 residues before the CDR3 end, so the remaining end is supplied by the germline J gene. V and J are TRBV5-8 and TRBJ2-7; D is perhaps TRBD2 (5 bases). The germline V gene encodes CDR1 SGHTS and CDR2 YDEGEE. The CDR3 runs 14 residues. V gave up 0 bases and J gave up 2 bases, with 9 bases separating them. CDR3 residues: CASSLDRGAYEQYF. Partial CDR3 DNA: TGTGCCAGCAGCTTGGACCGGGGAGCCTACGAG.

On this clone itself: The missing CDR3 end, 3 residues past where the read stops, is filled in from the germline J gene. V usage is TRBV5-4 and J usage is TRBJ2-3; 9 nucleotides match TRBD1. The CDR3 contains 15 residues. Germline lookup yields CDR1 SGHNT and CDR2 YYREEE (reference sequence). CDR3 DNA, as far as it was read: TGTGCCAGCAGCTGGGGGACAGGGAACCAAGAGACG. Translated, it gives CASSWGTGNQET. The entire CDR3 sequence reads CASSWGTGNQETQYF.

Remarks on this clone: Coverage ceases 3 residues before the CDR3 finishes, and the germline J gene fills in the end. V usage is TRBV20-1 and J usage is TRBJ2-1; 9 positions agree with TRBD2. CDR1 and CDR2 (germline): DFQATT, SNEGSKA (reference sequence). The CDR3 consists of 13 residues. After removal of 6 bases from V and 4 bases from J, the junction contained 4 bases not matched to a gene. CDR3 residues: CSALSGSYNEQFF. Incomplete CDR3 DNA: TGCAGTGCCCTTAGCGGGAGTTACAATGAG.

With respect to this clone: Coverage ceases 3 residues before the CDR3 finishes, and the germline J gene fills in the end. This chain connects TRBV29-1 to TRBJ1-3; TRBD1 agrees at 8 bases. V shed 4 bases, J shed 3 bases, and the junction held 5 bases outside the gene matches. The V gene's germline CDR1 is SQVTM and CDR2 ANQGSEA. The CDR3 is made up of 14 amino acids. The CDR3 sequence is CSVVDRGLGNTIYF. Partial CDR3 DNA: TGCAGCGTTGTAGACAGGGGCCTTGGAAACACC.

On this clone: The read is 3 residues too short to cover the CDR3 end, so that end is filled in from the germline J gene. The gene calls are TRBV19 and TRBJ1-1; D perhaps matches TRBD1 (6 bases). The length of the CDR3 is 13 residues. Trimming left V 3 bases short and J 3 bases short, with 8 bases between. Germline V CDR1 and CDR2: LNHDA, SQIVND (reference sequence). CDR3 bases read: TGTGCCAGTAGTATTACAGGGTACACTGAA. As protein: CASSITGYTE. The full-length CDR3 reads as CASSITGYTEAFF.

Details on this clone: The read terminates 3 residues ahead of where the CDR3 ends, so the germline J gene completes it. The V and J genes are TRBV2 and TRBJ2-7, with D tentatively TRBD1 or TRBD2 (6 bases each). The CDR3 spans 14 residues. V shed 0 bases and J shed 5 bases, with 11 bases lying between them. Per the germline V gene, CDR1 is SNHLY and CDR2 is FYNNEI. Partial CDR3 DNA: TGTGCCAGCAGTGAAGCGAGGGGGAGGAACGAG. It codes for CASSEARGRNE. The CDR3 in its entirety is CASSEARGRNEQYF.

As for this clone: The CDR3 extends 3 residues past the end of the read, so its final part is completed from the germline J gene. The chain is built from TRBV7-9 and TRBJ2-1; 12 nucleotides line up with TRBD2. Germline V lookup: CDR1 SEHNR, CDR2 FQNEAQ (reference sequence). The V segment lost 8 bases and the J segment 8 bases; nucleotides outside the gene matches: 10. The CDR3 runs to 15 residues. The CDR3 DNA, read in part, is TGTGCCAGCTCTATTGGACTAGCGGGACAGGATGAG. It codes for CASSIGLAGQDE. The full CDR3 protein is CASSIGLAGQDEQFF.

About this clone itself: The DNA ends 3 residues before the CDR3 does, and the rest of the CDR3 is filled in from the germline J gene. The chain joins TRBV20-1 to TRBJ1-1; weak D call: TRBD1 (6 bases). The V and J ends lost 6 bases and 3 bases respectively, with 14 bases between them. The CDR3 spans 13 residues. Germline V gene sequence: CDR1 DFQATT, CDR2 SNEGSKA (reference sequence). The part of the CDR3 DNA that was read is TGCAGTGCGACTACAGGGACGGACACTGAA. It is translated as CSATTGTDTE. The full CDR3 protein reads CSATTGTDTEAFF.

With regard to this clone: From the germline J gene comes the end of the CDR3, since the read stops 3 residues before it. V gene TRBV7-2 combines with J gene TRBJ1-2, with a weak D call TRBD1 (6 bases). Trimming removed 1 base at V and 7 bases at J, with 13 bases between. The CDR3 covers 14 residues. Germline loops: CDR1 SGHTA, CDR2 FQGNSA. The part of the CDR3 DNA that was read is TGTGCCAGCAGCTTAGGAAGCCAGGGGCTTGGC. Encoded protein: CASSLGSQGLG. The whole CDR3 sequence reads CASSLGSQGLGYTF.

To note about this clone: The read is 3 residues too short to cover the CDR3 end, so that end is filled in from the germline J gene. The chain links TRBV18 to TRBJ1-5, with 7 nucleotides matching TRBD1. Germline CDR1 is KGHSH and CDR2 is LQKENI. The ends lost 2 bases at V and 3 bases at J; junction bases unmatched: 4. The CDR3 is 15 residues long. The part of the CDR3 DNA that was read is TGTGCCAGCTCACCAACAACAGGGGACAATCAGCCC. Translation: CASSPTTGDNQP. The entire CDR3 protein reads CASSPTTGDNQPQHF.

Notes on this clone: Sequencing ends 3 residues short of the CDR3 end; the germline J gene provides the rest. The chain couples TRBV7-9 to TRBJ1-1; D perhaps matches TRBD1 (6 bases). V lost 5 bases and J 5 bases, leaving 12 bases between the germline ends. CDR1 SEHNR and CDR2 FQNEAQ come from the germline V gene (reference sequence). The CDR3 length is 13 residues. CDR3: CASSLLQGTEAFF. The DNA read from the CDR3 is TGTGCCAGCAGCCTACTCCAGGGGACTGAA.